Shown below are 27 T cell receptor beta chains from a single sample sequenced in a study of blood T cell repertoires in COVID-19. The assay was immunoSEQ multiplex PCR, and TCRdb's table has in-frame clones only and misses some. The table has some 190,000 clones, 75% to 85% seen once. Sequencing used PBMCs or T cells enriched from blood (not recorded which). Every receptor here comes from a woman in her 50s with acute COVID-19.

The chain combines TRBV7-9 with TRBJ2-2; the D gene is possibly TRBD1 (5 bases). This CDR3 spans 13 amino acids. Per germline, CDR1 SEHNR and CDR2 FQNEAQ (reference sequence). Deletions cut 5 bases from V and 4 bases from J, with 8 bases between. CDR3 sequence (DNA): TGTGCCAGCAGCCTCGACAGCACCGGGGAGCTGTTTTTT. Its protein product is CASSLDSTGELFF. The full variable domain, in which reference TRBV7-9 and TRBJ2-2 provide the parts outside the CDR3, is DTGVSQNPRHKITKRGQNVTFRCDPISEHNRLYWYRQTLGQGPEFLTYFQNEAQLEKSRLLSDRFSAERPKGSFSTLEIQRTEQGDSAMYLCASSLDSTGELFFGEGSRLTVL.

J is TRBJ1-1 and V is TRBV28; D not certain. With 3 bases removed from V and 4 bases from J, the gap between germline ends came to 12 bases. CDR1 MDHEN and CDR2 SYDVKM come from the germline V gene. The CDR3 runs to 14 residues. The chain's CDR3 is CASSFGSGSTEAFF. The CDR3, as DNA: TGTGCCAGCAGTTTCGGATCGGGTTCCACTGAAGCTTTCTTT.

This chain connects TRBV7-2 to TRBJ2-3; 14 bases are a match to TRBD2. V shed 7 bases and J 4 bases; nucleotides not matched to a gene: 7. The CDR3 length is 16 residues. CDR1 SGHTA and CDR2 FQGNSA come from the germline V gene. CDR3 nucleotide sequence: TGTGCCAGCACCCCCTGGGGACTAGCGGGGGCAGATACGCAGTATTTT. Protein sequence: CASTPWGLAGADTQYF.

CDR3 region: CASRAGGGELFF. In nucleotides, the CDR3 is TGTGCCAGCAGAGCGGGCGGCGGGGAGCTGTTTTTT. The rearrangement links TRBV3-1 (or the pseudogene TRBV3-2) to TRBJ2-2; D is possibly TRBD2 (6 bases). V dropped 6 bases and J dropped 7 bases, with 9 bases sitting between them. Germline values: CDR1 LGHDT, CDR2 YNNKEL (reference sequence). This CDR3 is built from 12 residues.

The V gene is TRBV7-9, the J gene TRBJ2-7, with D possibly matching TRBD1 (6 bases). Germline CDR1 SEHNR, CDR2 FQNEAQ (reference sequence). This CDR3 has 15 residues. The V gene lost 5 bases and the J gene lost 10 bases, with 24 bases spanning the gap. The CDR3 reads CASSPYYGTQVGQYV. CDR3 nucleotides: TGTGCCAGCAGCCCCTACTATGGGACACAGGTGGGACAGTACGTC.

Written as DNA, the CDR3 is TGTGCCAGCAGTTTAACTAGCGGGGGATCAGATACGCAGTATTTT. Translated: CASSLTSGGSDTQYF. This chain uses TRBV27 with TRBJ2-3; 11 nucleotides line up with TRBD2. With V trimmed by 2 bases and J by 4 bases, 2 bases remained unmatched. The germline gives CDR1 MNHEY, CDR2 SMNVEV (reference sequence). CDR3 size: 15 residues.

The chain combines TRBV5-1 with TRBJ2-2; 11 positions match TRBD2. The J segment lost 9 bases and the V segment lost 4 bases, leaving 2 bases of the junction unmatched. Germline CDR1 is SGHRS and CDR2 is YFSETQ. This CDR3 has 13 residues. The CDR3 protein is CASSPSGGRELFF. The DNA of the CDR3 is TGCGCCAGCAGCCCTAGCGGGGGGCGGGAGCTGTTTTTT. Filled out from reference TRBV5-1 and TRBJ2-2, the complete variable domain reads KAGVTQTPRYLIKTRGQQVTLSCSPISGHRSVSWYQQTPGQGLQFLFEYFSETQRNKGNFPGRFSGRQFSNSRSEMNVSTLELGDSALYLCASSPSGGRELFFGEGSRLTVL.

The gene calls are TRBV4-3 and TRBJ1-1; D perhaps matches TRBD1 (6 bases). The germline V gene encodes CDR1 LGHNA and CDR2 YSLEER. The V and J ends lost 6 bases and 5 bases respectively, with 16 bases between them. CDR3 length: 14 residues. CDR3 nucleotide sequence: TGCGCCAGCAGGACTACAGGGTTGGGGACTGAAGCTTTCTTT. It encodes CASRTTGLGTEAFF.

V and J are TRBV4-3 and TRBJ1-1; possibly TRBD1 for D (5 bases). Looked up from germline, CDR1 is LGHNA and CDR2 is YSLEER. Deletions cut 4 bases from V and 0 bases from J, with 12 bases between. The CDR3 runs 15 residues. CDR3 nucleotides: TGCGCCAGCAGCCCCGCAGGGATTATGAACACTGAAGCTTTCTTT. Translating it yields CASSPAGIMNTEAFF.

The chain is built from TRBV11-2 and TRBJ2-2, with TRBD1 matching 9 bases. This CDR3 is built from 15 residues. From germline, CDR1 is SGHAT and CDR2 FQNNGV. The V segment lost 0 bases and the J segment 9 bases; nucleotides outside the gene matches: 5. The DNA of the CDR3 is TGTGCCAGCAGCTTAGAGTTACAGGGGGCCCGGGAGCTGTTTTTT. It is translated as CASSLELQGARELFF.

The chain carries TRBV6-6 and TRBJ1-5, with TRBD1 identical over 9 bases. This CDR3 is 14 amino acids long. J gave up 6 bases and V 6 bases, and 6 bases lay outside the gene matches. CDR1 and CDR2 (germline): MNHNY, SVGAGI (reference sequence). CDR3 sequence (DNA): TGTGCCAGCAGCAGGGACAGGGAAGCTCAGCCCCAGCATTTT. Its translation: CASSRDREAQPQHF.

CDR3 DNA sequence: TGTGCCAGCAGCGACGGACAGGGACGGTCACCCCTCCACTTT. It translates to CASSDGQGRSPLHF. The chain is built from TRBV7-9 and TRBJ1-6; 8 positions agree with TRBD1. V gave up 5 bases and J gave up 10 bases; unmatched junction bases: 7. Per the germline V gene, CDR1 is SEHNR and CDR2 is FQNEAQ (reference sequence). This CDR3 contains 14 residues.

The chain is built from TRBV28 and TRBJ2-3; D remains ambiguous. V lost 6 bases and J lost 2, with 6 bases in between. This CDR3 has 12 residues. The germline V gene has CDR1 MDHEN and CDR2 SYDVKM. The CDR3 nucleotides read TGTGCCAGCAGCCCTAACACAGATACGCAGTATTTT. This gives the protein CASSPNTDTQYF.

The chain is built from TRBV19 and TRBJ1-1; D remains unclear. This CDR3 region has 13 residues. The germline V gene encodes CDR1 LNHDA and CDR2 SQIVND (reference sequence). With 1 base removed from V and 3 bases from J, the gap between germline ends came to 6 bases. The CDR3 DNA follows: TGTGCCAGTAGTATAGTACGCGACACTGAAGCTTTCTTT. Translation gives CASSIVRDTEAFF.

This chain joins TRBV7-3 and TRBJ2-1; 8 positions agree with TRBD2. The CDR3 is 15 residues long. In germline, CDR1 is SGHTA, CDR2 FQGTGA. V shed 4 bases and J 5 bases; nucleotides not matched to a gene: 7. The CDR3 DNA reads TGTGCCAGCAGCTCACCCAGCGGGGGTCACAATGAGCAGTTCTTC. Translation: CASSSPSGGHNEQFF.

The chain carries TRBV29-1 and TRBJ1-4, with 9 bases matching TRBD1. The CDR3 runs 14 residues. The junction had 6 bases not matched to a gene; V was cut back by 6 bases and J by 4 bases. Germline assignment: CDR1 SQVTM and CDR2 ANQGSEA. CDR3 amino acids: CSVRGTGSNEKLFF. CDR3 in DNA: TGCAGCGTGAGGGGGACAGGGAGTAATGAAAAACTGTTTTTT. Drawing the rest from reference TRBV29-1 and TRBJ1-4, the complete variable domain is SAVISQKPSRDICQRGTSLTIQCQVDSQVTMMFWYRQQPGQSLTLIATANQGSEATYESGFVIDKFPISRPNLTFSTLTVSNMSPEDSSIYLCSVRGTGSNEKLFFGSGTQLSVL.

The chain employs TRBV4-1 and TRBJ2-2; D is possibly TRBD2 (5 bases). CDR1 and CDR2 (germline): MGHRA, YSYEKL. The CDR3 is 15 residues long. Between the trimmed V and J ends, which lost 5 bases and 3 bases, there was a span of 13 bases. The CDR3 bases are TGCGCCAGCAGCTCCCTCCGGGAAGACACCGGGGAGCTGTTTTTT. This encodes CASSSLREDTGELFF.

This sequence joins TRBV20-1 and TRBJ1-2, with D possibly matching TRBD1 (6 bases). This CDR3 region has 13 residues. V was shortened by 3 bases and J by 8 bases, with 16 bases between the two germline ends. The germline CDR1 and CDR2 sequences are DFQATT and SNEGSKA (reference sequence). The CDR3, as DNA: TGCAGTGCTAGTAAAGGACAGTGGGGCGGCTACACCTTC. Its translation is CSASKGQWGGYTF.

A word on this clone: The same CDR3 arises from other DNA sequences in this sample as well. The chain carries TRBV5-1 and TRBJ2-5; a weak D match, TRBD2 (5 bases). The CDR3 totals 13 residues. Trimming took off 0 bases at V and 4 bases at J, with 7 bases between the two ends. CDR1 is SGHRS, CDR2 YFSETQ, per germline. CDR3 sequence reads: CASSLGSGETQYF. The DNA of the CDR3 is TGCGCCAGCAGCTTGGGCAGCGGAGAGACCCAGTACTTC.

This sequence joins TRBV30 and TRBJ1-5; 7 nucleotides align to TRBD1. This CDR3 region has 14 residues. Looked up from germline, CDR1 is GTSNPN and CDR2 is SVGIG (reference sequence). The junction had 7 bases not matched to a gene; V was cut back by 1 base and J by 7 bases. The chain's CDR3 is CAWSGARGVQPQHF. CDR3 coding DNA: TGTGCCTGGAGTGGGGCCAGGGGGGTACAGCCCCAGCATTTT.

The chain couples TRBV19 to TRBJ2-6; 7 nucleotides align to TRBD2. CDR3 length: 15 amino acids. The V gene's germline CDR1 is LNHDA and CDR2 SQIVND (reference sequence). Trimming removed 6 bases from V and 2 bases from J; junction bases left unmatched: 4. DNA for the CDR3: TGTGCCAGTAGGTTGGGGACTACTGGGGCCAACGTCCTGACTTTC. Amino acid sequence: CASRLGTTGANVLTF.

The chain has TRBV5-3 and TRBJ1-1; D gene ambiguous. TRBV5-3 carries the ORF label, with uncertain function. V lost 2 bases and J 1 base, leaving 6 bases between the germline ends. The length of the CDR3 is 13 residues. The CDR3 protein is CARSLPENTEAFF. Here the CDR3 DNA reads TGTGCCAGAAGCTTACCAGAGAACACTGAAGCTTTCTTT.

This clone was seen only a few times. CDR3 protein: CASSQGQSDQAFF. The DNA of the CDR3 is TGCGCCAGCAGCCAGGGACAGTCTGATCAAGCTTTCTTT. The genes are TRBV5-1 and TRBJ1-1; 7 nucleotides agree with TRBD1. The V segment lost 4 bases and the J segment 9 bases; nucleotides outside the gene matches: 9. CDR3 length equals 13 residues. Germline V gene sequence: CDR1 SGHRS, CDR2 YFSETQ.

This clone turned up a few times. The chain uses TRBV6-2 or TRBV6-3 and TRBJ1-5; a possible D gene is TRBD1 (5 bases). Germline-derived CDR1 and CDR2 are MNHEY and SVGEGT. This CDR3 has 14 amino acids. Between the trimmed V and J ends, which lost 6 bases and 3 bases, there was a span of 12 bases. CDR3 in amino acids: CASSWGGVNQPQHF. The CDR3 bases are TGTGCCAGCAGCTGGGGGGGGGTCAATCAGCCCCAGCATTTT.

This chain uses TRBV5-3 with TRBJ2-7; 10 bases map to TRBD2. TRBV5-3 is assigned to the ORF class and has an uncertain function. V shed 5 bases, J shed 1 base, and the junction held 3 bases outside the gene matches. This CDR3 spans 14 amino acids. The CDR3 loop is CARRASGGSYEQYV. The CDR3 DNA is TGTGCCAGAAGGGCTAGCGGGGGTTCCTACGAGCAGTACGTC.

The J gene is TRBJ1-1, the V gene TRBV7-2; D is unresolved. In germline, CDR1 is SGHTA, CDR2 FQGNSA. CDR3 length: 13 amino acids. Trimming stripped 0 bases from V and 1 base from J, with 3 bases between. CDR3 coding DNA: TGTGCCAGCAGCTTAGCGAGGAACACTGAAGCTTTCTTT. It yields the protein CASSLARNTEAFF.

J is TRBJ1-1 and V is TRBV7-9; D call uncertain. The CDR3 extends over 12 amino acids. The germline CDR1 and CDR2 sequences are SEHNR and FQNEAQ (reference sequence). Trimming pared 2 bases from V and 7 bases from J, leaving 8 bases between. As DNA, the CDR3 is TGTGCCAGCAGCTTATATTCGGGTGAAGCTTTCTTT. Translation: CASSLYSGEAFF.